These 31 T cell receptor beta chains originate from one sample sequenced in a study of cytomegalovirus exposure and HLA in healthy donors. TCRdb keeps only in-frame clones here, not all; method: immunoSEQ multiplex PCR. The data hold fewer than 150,000 clones, with more than 75% observed a single time. The sequencing input was PBMCs. The receptors here all came from a young man in good health and CMV-seropositive.

V gene TRBV7-2 combines with J gene TRBJ2-7; possible D gene TRBD1, 6 bases. The germline V gene has CDR1 SGHTA and CDR2 FQGNSA. The CDR3 is made up of 13 amino acids. V lost 5 bases to trimming and J lost 1 base, with 9 bases between them. The CDR3 is CASSITGSYEQYF. The CDR3 nucleotides are TGTGCCAGCAGCATAACAGGGTCCTACGAGCAGTACTTC.

This chain links TRBV7-6 with TRBJ2-2, with 7 bases lining up with TRBD1. This CDR3 spans 17 amino acids. The J segment lost 3 bases and the V segment lost 1 base, leaving 8 bases of the junction unmatched. Germline V gene sequence: CDR1 SGHVS, CDR2 FNYEAQ. The CDR3 region has the DNA TGTGCCAGCAGCTTAGTATGGCAGGGGGACGACACCGGGGAGCTGTTTTTT. Translating it yields CASSLVWQGDDTGELFF.

The chain carries TRBV29-1 and TRBJ2-3; D gene unclear. This CDR3 comprises 13 residues. Per germline, CDR1 SQVTM and CDR2 ANQGSEA. V gave up 7 bases and J gave up 2 bases, with 13 bases separating them. The CDR3 loop reads CSAAPKLTDTQYF. DNA of the CDR3: TGCAGCGCCGCCCCCAAACTCACAGATACGCAGTATTTT.

This clone occurred a few times. V gene TRBV5-4 combines with J gene TRBJ1-2, with 7 positions matching TRBD1. CDR3 length: 14 amino acids. The ends lost 4 bases at V and 0 bases at J; junction bases unmatched: 3. Germline CDR1 SGHNT, CDR2 YYREEE (reference sequence). The CDR3 coding sequence is TGTGCCAGCAGCCCAACAGGGGCTAACTATGGCTACACCTTC. This codes for CASSPTGANYGYTF.

This clone was detected a few times. The chain combines TRBV10-2 with TRBJ2-5; TRBD2 matches at 7 bases. Germline CDR1 reads WSHSY; CDR2 reads SAAADI. Trimming removed 0 bases from V and 5 bases from J; junction bases left unmatched: 9. The CDR3 is 16 amino acids. This CDR3 is CASSESPSGLRETQYF. The CDR3 bases are TGCGCCAGCAGTGAGTCGCCTAGCGGATTAAGGGAGACCCAGTACTTC.

Only one count was recorded for this clone. The chain joins TRBV11-2 to TRBJ2-5, with 9 bases identical to TRBD2. Trimming removed 5 bases from V and 7 bases from J; junction bases left unmatched: 8. Germline V gives CDR1 SGHAT, CDR2 FQNNGV. CDR3 length: 14 residues. CDR3 in DNA: TGTGCCAGCAGCGCTCTAGCGGGGCGGGTGACCCAGTACTTC. Its translation is CASSALAGRVTQYF.

The V and J genes are TRBV5-6 and TRBJ2-7, with D perhaps TRBD2 (6 bases). This CDR3 is 15 amino acids long. Germline lookup yields CDR1 SGHDT and CDR2 YYEEEE. The V gene lost 2 bases and the J gene lost 4 bases, with 16 bases spanning the gap. The DNA for the CDR3 is TGTGCCAGCAGCTTACTCGGGCAGGAGGGGTACGAGCAGTACTTC. It specifies CASSLLGQEGYEQYF.

The CDR3 sequence is CASSPGLAADTQYF. The CDR3 DNA follows: TGTGCCAGCAGCCCAGGACTAGCGGCAGATACGCAGTATTTT. The V gene is TRBV7-6, the J gene TRBJ2-3; 10 positions match TRBD2. CDR3 length equals 14 residues. The germline V gene has CDR1 SGHVS and CDR2 FNYEAQ. J gave up 4 bases and V 5 bases, and 3 bases lay outside the gene matches. The entire variable domain, with the rest obtained from reference TRBV7-6 and TRBJ2-3, is as follows: GAGVSQSPRYKVTKRGQDVALRCDPISGHVSLYWYRQALGQGPEFLTYFNYEAQQDKSGLPNDRFSAERPEGSISTLTIQRTEQRDSAMYRCASSPGLAADTQYFGPGTRLTVL.

This chain joins TRBV10-3 and TRBJ2-1; 12 bases match TRBD2. This CDR3 has 16 amino acids. Germline loops: CDR1 ENHRY, CDR2 SYGVKD. Trimming removed 2 bases from V and 8 bases from J; junction bases left unmatched: 7. CDR3 nucleotide sequence: TGTGCCATCAGTGAGGTTCTAGCGGGAGGGCAGGATGAGCAGTTCTTC. It specifies CAISEVLAGGQDEQFF.

This chain joins TRBV30 and TRBJ1-5; TRBD1 aligns across 7 bases. Germline V gene sequence: CDR1 GTSNPN, CDR2 SVGIG (reference sequence). The CDR3 runs to 13 residues. J was trimmed by 5 bases and V by 2 bases; bases with no gene match: 3. The CDR3 bases are TGTGCCTGGAGTCGGGACAGAGATCAGCCCCAGCATTTT. Its protein product is CAWSRDRDQPQHF.

The chain carries TRBV9 and TRBJ2-1; no firm D call. From germline, CDR1 is SGDLS and CDR2 YYNGEE. The germline V and J ends were trimmed by 7 bases and 7 bases, with 6 bases remaining between them. This CDR3 region has 10 residues. CDR3 sequence: CASGQNEQFF. In DNA form, the CDR3 reads TGTGCCAGCGGGCAAAATGAGCAGTTCTTC.

The chain uses TRBV7-8 and TRBJ1-6; D remains ambiguous. The CDR3 is made up of 16 amino acids. The ends were cut back, 5 bases at V and 0 bases at J, with 11 bases in the middle. Germline V CDR1 and CDR2: SGHVS, FQNEAQ. The CDR3 spells CASSQDPSSYNSPLHF. The CDR3 DNA reads TGTGCCAGCAGCCAGGATCCCAGCTCCTATAATTCACCCCTCCACTTT.

The gene calls are TRBV7-9 and TRBJ2-7; 8 bases match TRBD2. There are 17 residues in the CDR3. V was pared by 5 bases and J by 3 bases, with 15 bases of the junction left unmatched. Germline V CDR1 and CDR2: SEHNR, FQNEAQ (reference sequence). The CDR3 DNA reads as TGTGCCAGCAGCCTTCAATACATGAGCGGGAGCAGCTACGAGCAGTACTTC. It translates to CASSLQYMSGSSYEQYF.

The chain uses TRBV10-2 and TRBJ1-4, with D maybe TRBD1 (5 bases). The germline V and J ends were trimmed by 7 bases and 3 bases, with 9 bases remaining between them. CDR1 and CDR2 from the germline V gene are WSHSY and SAAADI. CDR3 size: 13 residues. The CDR3 sequence: CASKGVANEKLFF. The CDR3 DNA follows: TGCGCCAGCAAAGGGGTTGCTAATGAAAAACTGTTTTTT.

This clone was seen a handful of times. The chain joins TRBV11-3 to TRBJ2-7, with a weak D call TRBD2 (6 bases). The germline CDR1 and CDR2 sequences are SGHNT and YENEEA. The CDR3 contains 14 residues. The V gene lost 3 bases and the J gene lost 6 bases, with 15 bases spanning the gap. The CDR3 DNA follows: TGTGCCAGCAGCTTCGGGAGAGTACTGAGCGAGCAGTACTTC. Its protein is CASSFGRVLSEQYF.

V is TRBV2 and J is TRBJ1-1, with a tentative D call TRBD1 (6 bases). CDR3 length equals 13 residues. Trimming cost V 7 bases and J 2 bases, with 11 bases left between them. Germline loops: CDR1 SNHLY, CDR2 FYNNEI. CDR3 in amino acids: CASNRDTNTEAFF. DNA for the CDR3: TGTGCCAGCAACCGGGACACCAACACTGAAGCTTTCTTT. Full variable domain (rest looked up from reference TRBV2 and TRBJ1-1): EPEVTQTPSHQVTQMGQEVILRCVPISNHLYFYWYRQILGQKVEFLVSFYNNEISEKSEIFDDQFSVERPDGSNFTLKIRSTKLEDSAMYFCASNRDTNTEAFFGQGTRLTVV.

This clone has at least ten counts. The V gene is TRBV2, the J gene TRBJ2-5; TRBD1 might be the D (6 bases). The ends were cut back, 6 bases at V and 2 bases at J, with 13 bases in the middle. Germline CDR1 SNHLY, CDR2 FYNNEI. There are 14 residues in the CDR3. The CDR3: CASSQVDRQETQYF. Here the CDR3 DNA reads TGTGCCAGCAGCCAGGTGGACAGACAAGAGACCCAGTACTTC.

This clone was found once. This sequence joins TRBV11-2 and TRBJ1-5; no firm D call. The germline V gene has CDR1 SGHAT and CDR2 FQNNGV. The CDR3 runs 13 residues. With 0 bases removed from V and 4 bases from J, the gap between germline ends came to 4 bases. The CDR3 here is CASSLDINQPQHF. In nucleotides, the CDR3 is TGTGCCAGCAGCTTAGACATTAATCAGCCCCAGCATTTT.

V usage is TRBV2 and J usage is TRBJ2-1, with 9 bases identical to TRBD2. The CDR3 runs to 20 residues. V shed 0 bases, J shed 5 bases, and the junction held 17 bases outside the gene matches. Germline CDR1 reads SNHLY; CDR2 reads FYNNEI. The CDR3 reads CASSEALRGYASGANNEQFF. CDR3 DNA: TGTGCCAGCAGTGAAGCGCTTCGGGGTTATGCTAGCGGGGCGAACAATGAGCAGTTCTTC. Based on the CDR3 plus reference TRBV2 and TRBJ2-1, the full variable domain is EPEVTQTPSHQVTQMGQEVILRCVPISNHLYFYWYRQILGQKVEFLVSFYNNEISEKSEIFDDQFSVERPDGSNFTLKIRSTKLEDSAMYFCASSEALRGYASGANNEQFFGPGTRLTVL.

The V gene is TRBV9, the J gene TRBJ1-2; D not certain. Trimming stripped 1 base from V and 4 bases from J, with 17 bases between. The CDR3 loop spans 16 amino acids. Per germline, CDR1 SGDLS and CDR2 YYNGEE. The DNA for the CDR3 is TGTGCCAGCAGCGTATTACCCGGGGATATGAGCTATGGCTACACCTTC. Translated, it gives CASSVLPGDMSYGYTF.

This sequence joins TRBV27 and TRBJ2-7, with 8 bases aligning to TRBD1. In germline, CDR1 is MNHEY, CDR2 SMNVEV (reference sequence). V shed 8 bases, J shed 2 bases, and the junction held 5 bases outside the gene matches. The CDR3 spans 13 residues. The CDR3 coding sequence is TGTGCCAGCGGACAGGGCGTTGCCTACGAGCAGTACTTC. This translates into CASGQGVAYEQYF.

CDR3 residues: CASRNSIVYEQYF. The CDR3 DNA reads as TGTGCCAGCAGGAACTCTATCGTTTACGAGCAGTACTTC. The rearrangement joins TRBV6-5 to TRBJ2-7; D not resolved. Germline V gives CDR1 MNHEY, CDR2 SVGAGI. V was trimmed by 6 bases and J by 4 bases, leaving 13 bases between them. The CDR3 has 13 residues.

The rearrangement uses TRBV27 and TRBJ2-1; D gene unclear. The CDR3 totals 13 residues. Germline CDR1 reads MNHEY; CDR2 reads SMNVEV (reference sequence). The V end lost 6 bases, the J end lost 4 bases, and 10 bases lay between the germline ends. The CDR3 spells CASRRLPYNEQFF. In DNA, the CDR3 is TGTGCCAGCAGGCGCCTGCCTTACAATGAGCAGTTCTTC.

About this clone itself: The junction does not match germline at one end; this may be a read error. V gene TRBV6-1 combines with J gene TRBJ2-5; TRBD2 matches 10 bases. CDR1 MNHNS and CDR2 SASEGT come from the germline V gene. There are 18 residues in the CDR3. Here the CDR3 reads CASREAFPGTSAEETQYF. CDR3 DNA sequence: TGTGCCAGCAGAGAAGCCTTTCCCGGGACTAGCGCAGAAGAGACCCAGTACTTC.

The chain couples TRBV5-4 to TRBJ1-1; D might be TRBD1 (6 bases). V shed 2 bases and J shed 5 bases, with 16 bases lying between them. The V gene's germline CDR1 is SGHNT and CDR2 YYREEE (reference sequence). This CDR3 contains 15 residues. The CDR3 DNA is TGTGCCAGCAGCTTTAAGACACAGGGTGGGACTGAAGCTTTCTTT. The encoded protein is CASSFKTQGGTEAFF.

The rearrangement joins TRBV15 to TRBJ1-1, with 7 bases matching TRBD1. The CDR3 sequence is 13 residues long. V gave up 3 bases and J gave up 8 bases; unmatched junction bases: 6. CDR1 and CDR2 from the germline V gene are LNHNV and YYDKDF (reference sequence). The CDR3 loop reads CATSRVPGQEAFF. The CDR3 region has the DNA TGTGCCACCAGCAGGGTACCGGGACAGGAAGCTTTCTTT.

The chain combines TRBV6-5 with TRBJ2-7; perhaps TRBD2 as D (5 bases). Trimming left V 5 bases short and J 3 bases short, with 8 bases between. Germline CDR1 and CDR2: MNHEY and SVGAGI. CDR3 length equals 12 residues. The CDR3 sequence: CASSGRGYEQYF. The CDR3 DNA reads TGTGCCAGCAGTGGACGGGGCTACGAGCAGTACTTC.

The chain combines TRBV2 with TRBJ1-1; TRBD1 aligns across 9 bases. This CDR3 comprises 16 residues. Germline V lookup: CDR1 SNHLY, CDR2 FYNNEI. J gave up 5 bases and V 6 bases, and 13 bases lay outside the gene matches. The CDR3 loop reads CASRAVFTGGGTEAFF. CDR3 nucleotides: TGTGCCAGCAGGGCGGTGTTTACAGGGGGCGGGACTGAAGCTTTCTTT.

The J gene is TRBJ1-1, the V gene TRBV7-3; a possible D gene is TRBD1 (6 bases). Per germline, CDR1 SGHTA and CDR2 FQGTGA. The CDR3 is 14 residues long. The V and J ends lost 5 bases and 1 base respectively, with 11 bases between them. CDR3 amino acids: CASSPGGPNTEAFF. CDR3 DNA: TGTGCCAGCAGCCCCGGGGGGCCGAACACTGAAGCTTTCTTT.

This clone has only one observation. The V and J genes are TRBV19 and TRBJ2-1, with D possibly being TRBD1 (5 bases). The germline V gene encodes CDR1 LNHDA and CDR2 SQIVND (reference sequence). The CDR3 spans 12 residues. V was clipped by 7 bases and J by 4 bases, with 8 bases between them. In DNA form, the CDR3 reads TGTGCCAGTATAGGGGTGTACAATGAGCAGTTCTTC. This sequence encodes CASIGVYNEQFF.

The chain couples TRBV15 to TRBJ2-7, with 8 bases fitting TRBD1. The CDR3 covers 14 residues. Germline V gene data show CDR1 as LNHNV and CDR2 as YYDKDF (reference sequence). J gave up 1 base and V 5 bases, and 4 bases lay outside the gene matches. DNA of the CDR3: TGTGCCACCAGCCCCCGGGACAGGTCCTACGAGCAGTACTTC. Its translation: CATSPRDRSYEQYF.